These 2 T cell receptor beta chains came from one sample sequenced in a study of neoadjuvant anti-PD-1 for oral cavity cancer. Data came from immunoSEQ multiplex PCR; TCRdb stores just in-frame clones and leaves some out. The sample has 23,000 or so clones, 20% to 30% seen once. Noted time point: after neoadjuvant nivolumab, at surgical resection. The specimen comprised tumor tissue, sampled after nivolumab (anti-PD-1) treatment. The receptors were sampled from a person aged 35-79 years with oral cavity squamous cell carcinoma.

The chain employs TRBV5-1 and TRBJ2-1; a weak D match, TRBD2 (6 bases). Germline CDR1 reads SGHRS; CDR2 reads YFSETQ. V was shortened by 4 bases and J by 2 bases, with 16 bases between the two germline ends. The CDR3 covers 16 residues. The CDR3 region has the DNA TGCGCCAGCAGCATGGGGACTCTTCCCGCCTACAATGAGCAGTTCTTC. Amino acid sequence: CASSMGTLPAYNEQFF.

The rearrangement joins TRBV9 to TRBJ2-2, with 10 positions matching TRBD2. The ends lost 4 bases at V and 5 bases at J; junction bases unmatched: 2. The CDR3 loop spans 14 amino acids. The V gene's germline CDR1 is SGDLS and CDR2 YYNGEE. The chain's CDR3 is CASSNSGRTGELFF. CDR3 coding DNA: TGTGCCAGCAGCAATAGCGGGAGGACCGGGGAGCTGTTTTTT. Using reference TRBV9 and TRBJ2-2 for the parts outside the CDR3, the full variable domain is DSGVTQTPKHLITATGQRVTLRCSPRSGDLSVYWYQQSLDQGLQFLIQYYNGEERAKGNILERFSAQQFPDLHSELNLSSLELGDSALYFCASSNSGRTGELFFGEGSRLTVL.